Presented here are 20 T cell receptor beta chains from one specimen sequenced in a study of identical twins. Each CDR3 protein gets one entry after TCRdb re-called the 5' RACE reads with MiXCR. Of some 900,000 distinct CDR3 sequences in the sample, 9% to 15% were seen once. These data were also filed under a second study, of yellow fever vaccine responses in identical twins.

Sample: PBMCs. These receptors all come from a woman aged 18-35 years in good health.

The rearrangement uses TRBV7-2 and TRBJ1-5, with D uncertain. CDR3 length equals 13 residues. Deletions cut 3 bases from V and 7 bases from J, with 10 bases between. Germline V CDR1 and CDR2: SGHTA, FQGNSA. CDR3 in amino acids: CASSLLGSQPQHF. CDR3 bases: TGTGCCAGCAGCTTGTTGGGGAGCCAGCCCCAGCATTTT.

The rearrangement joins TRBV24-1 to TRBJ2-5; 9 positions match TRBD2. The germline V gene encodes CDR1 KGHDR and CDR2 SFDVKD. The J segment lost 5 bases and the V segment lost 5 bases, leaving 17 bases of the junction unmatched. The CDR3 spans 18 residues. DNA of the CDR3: TGTGCCACCAGTGCGTCTGCGGGGGGGGTGATACGTGGGGAGACCCAGTACTTC. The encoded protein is CATSASAGGVIRGETQYF.

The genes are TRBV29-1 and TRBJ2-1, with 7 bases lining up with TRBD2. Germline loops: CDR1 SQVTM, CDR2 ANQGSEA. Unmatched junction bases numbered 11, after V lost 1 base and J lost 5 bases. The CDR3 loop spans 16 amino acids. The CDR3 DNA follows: TGCAGCGTTGAAGTCTTGGGCGGGAGTAACCACAATGAGCAGTTCTTC. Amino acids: CSVEVLGGSNHNEQFF.

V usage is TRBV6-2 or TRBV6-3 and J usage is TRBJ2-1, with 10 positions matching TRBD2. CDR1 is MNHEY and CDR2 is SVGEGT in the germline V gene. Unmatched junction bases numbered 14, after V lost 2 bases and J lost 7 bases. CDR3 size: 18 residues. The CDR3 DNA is TGTGCCAGCAGTTACGTTTTGGGGGCTAGCGGGGGTGGGAATGAGCAGTTCTTC. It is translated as CASSYVLGASGGGNEQFF.

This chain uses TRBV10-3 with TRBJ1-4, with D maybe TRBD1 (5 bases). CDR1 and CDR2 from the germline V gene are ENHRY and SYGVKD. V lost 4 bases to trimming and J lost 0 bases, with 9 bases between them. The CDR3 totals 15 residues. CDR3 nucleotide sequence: TGTGCCATCAGTGGGAGAGGGGCAACTAATGAAAAACTGTTTTTT. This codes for CAISGRGATNEKLFF.

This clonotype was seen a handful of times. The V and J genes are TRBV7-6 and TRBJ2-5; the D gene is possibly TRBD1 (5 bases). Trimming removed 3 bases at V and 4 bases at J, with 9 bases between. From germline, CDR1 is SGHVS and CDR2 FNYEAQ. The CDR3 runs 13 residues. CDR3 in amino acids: CASSLSGAETQYF. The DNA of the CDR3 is TGTGCCAGCAGCTTGAGTGGGGCAGAGACCCAGTACTTC.

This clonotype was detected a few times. CDR3 sequence: CASSFKGYSYNEQFF. CDR3 coding DNA: TGTGCCAGCAGTTTTAAGGGTTACTCCTACAATGAGCAGTTCTTC. The genes are TRBV12-3 or TRBV12-4 and TRBJ2-1; no clear D gene. This CDR3 contains 15 residues. The germline V and J ends were trimmed by 3 bases and 0 bases, with 9 bases remaining between them.

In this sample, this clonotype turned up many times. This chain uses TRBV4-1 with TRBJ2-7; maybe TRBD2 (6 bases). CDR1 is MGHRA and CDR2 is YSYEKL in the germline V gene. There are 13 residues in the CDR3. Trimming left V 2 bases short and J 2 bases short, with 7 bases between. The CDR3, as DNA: TGCGCCAGCAGCCAACGGGAGACCTACGAGCAGTACTTC. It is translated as CASSQRETYEQYF.

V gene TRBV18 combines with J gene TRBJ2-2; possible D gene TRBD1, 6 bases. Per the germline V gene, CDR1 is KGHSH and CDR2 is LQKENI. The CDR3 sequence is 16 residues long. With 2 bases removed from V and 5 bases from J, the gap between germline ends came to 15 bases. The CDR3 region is CASSPVAGQGTGELFF. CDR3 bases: TGTGCCAGCTCACCAGTCGCTGGCCAGGGGACCGGGGAGCTGTTTTTT.

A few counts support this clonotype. The CDR3, as DNA: TGTGCCAGCAGCCCCGACAGGGTACGAAGGTACAATGAGCAGTTCTTC. Translated, it gives CASSPDRVRRYNEQFF. V usage is TRBV28 and J usage is TRBJ2-1, with 7 nucleotides matching TRBD1. Germline CDR1 reads MDHEN; CDR2 reads SYDVKM. The V gene end was trimmed by 6 bases and the J gene end by 4 bases; junction bases not matched to a gene: 12. The CDR3 runs 16 residues.

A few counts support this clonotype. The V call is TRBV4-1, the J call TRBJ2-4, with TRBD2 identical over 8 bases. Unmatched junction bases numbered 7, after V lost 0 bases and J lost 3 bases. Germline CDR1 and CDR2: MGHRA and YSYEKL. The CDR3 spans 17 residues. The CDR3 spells CASSQESGGLGKNIQYF. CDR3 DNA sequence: TGCGCCAGCAGCCAAGAGTCGGGGGGGTTGGGCAAAAACATTCAGTACTTC.

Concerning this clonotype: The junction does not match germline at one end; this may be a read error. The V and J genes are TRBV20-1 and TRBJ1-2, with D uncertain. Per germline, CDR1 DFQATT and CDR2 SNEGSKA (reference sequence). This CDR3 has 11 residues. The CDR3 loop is CGTKGPDGYTF. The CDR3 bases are TGTGGAACAAAAGGGCCTGATGGCTACACCTTC.

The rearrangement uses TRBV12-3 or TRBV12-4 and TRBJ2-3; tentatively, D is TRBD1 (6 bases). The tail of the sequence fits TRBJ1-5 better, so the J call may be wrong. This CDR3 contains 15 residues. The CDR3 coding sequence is TGTGCCAGCAGTAGACTAGCGGGGGCCCCGGATACGCAGCATTTT. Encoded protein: CASSRLAGAPDTQHF.

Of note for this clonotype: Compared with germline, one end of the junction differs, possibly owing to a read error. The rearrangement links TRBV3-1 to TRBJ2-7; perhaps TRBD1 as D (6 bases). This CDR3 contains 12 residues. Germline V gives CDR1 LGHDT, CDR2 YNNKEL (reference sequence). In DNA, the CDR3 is TGTGCCAGCAGCCTGGGGTACAGGGATGTGCACTTC. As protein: CASSLGYRDVHF.

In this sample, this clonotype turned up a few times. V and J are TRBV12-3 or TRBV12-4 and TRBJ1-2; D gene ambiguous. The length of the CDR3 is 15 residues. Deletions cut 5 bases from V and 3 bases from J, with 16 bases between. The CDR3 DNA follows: TGTGCCAGCAGTCCTAGTGGTTCGGGCGACTATGGCTACACCTTC. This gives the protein CASSPSGSGDYGYTF.

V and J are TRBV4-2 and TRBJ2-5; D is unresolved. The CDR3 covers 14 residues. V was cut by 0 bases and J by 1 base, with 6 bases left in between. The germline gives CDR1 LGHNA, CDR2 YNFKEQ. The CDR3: CASSQDSSQETQYF. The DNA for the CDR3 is TGTGCCAGCAGCCAAGACTCTTCCCAAGAGACCCAGTACTTC.

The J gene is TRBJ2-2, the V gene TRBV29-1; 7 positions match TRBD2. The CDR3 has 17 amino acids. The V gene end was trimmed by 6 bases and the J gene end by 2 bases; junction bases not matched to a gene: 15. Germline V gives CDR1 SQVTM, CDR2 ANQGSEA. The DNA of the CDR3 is TGCAGCGTCCTAGGCCCCAAAGCGGGGCGCAACACCGGGGAGCTGTTTTTT. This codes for CSVLGPKAGRNTGELFF.

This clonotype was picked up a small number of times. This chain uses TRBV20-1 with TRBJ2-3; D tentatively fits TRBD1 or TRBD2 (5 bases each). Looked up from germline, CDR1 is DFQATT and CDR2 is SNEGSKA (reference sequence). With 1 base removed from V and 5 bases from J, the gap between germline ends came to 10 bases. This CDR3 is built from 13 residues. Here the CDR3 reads CSARVEGRDTQYF. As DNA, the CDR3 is TGCAGTGCTAGAGTCGAGGGACGAGATACGCAGTATTTT.

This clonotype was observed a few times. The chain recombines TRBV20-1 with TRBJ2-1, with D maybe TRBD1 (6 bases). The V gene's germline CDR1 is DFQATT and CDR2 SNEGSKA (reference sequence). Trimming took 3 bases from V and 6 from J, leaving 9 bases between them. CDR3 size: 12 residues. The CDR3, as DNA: TGCAGTGCTAGTGGACAGACCAATGAGCAGTTCTTC. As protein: CSASGQTNEQFF.

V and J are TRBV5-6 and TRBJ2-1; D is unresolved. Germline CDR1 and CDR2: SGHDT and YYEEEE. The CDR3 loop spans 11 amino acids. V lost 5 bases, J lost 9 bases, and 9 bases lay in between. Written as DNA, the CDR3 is TGTGCCAGCAGGGCTAATACTGAGCAGTTCTTC. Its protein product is CASRANTEQFF. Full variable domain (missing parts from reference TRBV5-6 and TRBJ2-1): DAGVTQSPTHLIKTRGQQVTLRCSPKSGHDTVSWYQQALGQGPQFIFQYYEEEERQRGNFPDRFSGHQFPNYSSELNVNALLLGDSALYLCASRANTEQFFGPGTRLTVL.